The 25 T cell receptor beta chains presented below share a single source sample, sequenced in a study of cytomegalovirus exposure and HLA in healthy donors. Use of 60 Vbeta and 13 Jbeta primers characterized the PCR. Sequencing was performed with immunoSEQ multiplex PCR; in TCRdb, only in-frame clones are kept and a portion is missing. The sample records over 75,000 clones, around four fifths being singletons. The sequencing input was PBMCs. These receptors were collected from a man between 25 and 39 years old in good health and CMV-seropositive.

The gene calls are TRBV5-1 and TRBJ2-7; the match to TRBD2 covers 7 bases. The CDR3 runs 14 residues. Per the germline V gene, CDR1 is SGHRS and CDR2 is YFSETQ. J lost 0 bases, V lost 0 bases, and 0 bases had no gene match. The DNA for the CDR3 is TGCGCCAGCAGCTTGGGGACTAGCTCCTACGAGCAGTACTTC. Its translation is CASSLGTSSYEQYF.

V is TRBV11-2 and J is TRBJ2-5; maybe TRBD1 (6 bases). The assigned J gene may be wrong: the sequence end matches TRBJ2-7 better. The germline V gene encodes CDR1 SGHAT and CDR2 FQNNGV. The CDR3 has 14 amino acids. This CDR3 reads CASSPIDSRGEQYF. In DNA form, the CDR3 reads TGTGCCAGCAGCCCCATCGACTCCAGGGGCGAGCAGTACTTC.

The rearrangement joins TRBV10-3 to TRBJ2-3; 7 nucleotides align to TRBD2. The germline V gene has CDR1 ENHRY and CDR2 SYGVKD. The ends lost 1 base at V and 3 bases at J; junction bases unmatched: 4. This CDR3 contains 15 residues. The CDR3 region is CAISEYAGETDTQYF. CDR3 bases: TGTGCCATCAGTGAGTATGCGGGAGAAACAGATACGCAGTATTTT.

This clone has only one observation. The rearrangement links TRBV9 to TRBJ2-7, with 9 bases fitting TRBD1. Trimming at V came to 0 bases and at J to 4 bases, leaving 8 bases not matched to a gene. The CDR3 length is 16 residues. CDR1 SGDLS and CDR2 YYNGEE come from the germline V gene. The DNA for the CDR3 is TGTGCCAGCAGCGTAGGGAAAGGGACAGGGTCTTACGAGCAGTACTTC. Amino acid sequence: CASSVGKGTGSYEQYF.

This chain uses TRBV27 with TRBJ2-1; tentatively, D is TRBD2 (7 bases). The germline V and J ends were trimmed by 2 bases and 4 bases, with 12 bases remaining between them. The CDR3 spans 15 residues. Germline V gene data show CDR1 as MNHEY and CDR2 as SMNVEV (reference sequence). CDR3 in amino acids: CASSLLRGAYNEQFF. CDR3 bases: TGTGCCAGCAGTTTACTCCGGGGGGCATACAATGAGCAGTTCTTC.

This clone turned up a few times. The rearrangement joins TRBV7-2 to TRBJ2-1; TRBD2 aligns across 7 bases. V shed 0 bases and J 3 bases; nucleotides not matched to a gene: 2. Per the germline V gene, CDR1 is SGHTA and CDR2 is FQGNSA. The CDR3 sequence is 15 residues long. CDR3 sequence (DNA): TGTGCCAGCAGCTTAGCGGGAGGGGTCTACAATGAGCAGTTCTTC. Protein product: CASSLAGGVYNEQFF.

This clone came up once. The rearrangement links TRBV6-4 to TRBJ2-7; TRBD1 matches 7 bases. V was pared by 7 bases and J by 2 bases, with 11 bases of the junction left unmatched. This CDR3 contains 15 residues. The V gene's germline CDR1 is MRHNA and CDR2 SNTAGT. The CDR3 protein is CASTTTGTETYEQYF. The CDR3 DNA reads as TGTGCCAGCACCACTACCGGGACAGAGACCTACGAGCAGTACTTC.

As regards this clone: One junction end does not reproduce the germline sequence, and a read error may be involved. This chain connects TRBV29-1 to TRBJ2-7; tentative D call: TRBD2 (6 bases). The germline V gene encodes CDR1 SQVTM and CDR2 ANQGSEA. This CDR3 is 14 amino acids long. CDR3 residues: CGVVVRERISEQYF. In nucleotides, the CDR3 is TGCGGCGTTGTGGTACGGGAGCGCATTTCCGAGCAGTACTTC.

The chain couples TRBV5-1 to TRBJ1-4, with 8 bases identical to TRBD1. This CDR3 comprises 14 residues. The V gene end was trimmed by 3 bases and the J gene end by 8 bases; junction bases not matched to a gene: 6. The V gene's germline CDR1 is SGHRS and CDR2 YFSETQ. CDR3 coding DNA: TGCGCCAGCAGCTCTACAGGGGGACGCGAAAAACTGTTTTTT. This translates into CASSSTGGREKLFF. The complete variable domain, with remaining parts taken from reference TRBV5-1 and TRBJ1-4, reads KAGVTQTPRYLIKTRGQQVTLSCSPISGHRSVSWYQQTPGQGLQFLFEYFSETQRNKGNFPGRFSGRQFSNSRSEMNVSTLELGDSALYLCASSSTGGREKLFFGSGTQLSVL.

This clone was seen only a few times. This sequence joins TRBV29-1 and TRBJ1-1, with 7 bases matching TRBD1. Unmatched junction bases numbered 5, after V lost 2 bases and J lost 2 bases. This CDR3 spans 14 amino acids. Germline assignment: CDR1 SQVTM and CDR2 ANQGSEA. For the CDR3, the DNA is TGCAGCGTTGAACAGTACAGGGGAAACACTGAAGCTTTCTTT. As protein: CSVEQYRGNTEAFF. The entire variable domain, with the rest obtained from reference TRBV29-1 and TRBJ1-1, is as follows: SAVISQKPSRDICQRGTSLTIQCQVDSQVTMMFWYRQQPGQSLTLIATANQGSEATYESGFVIDKFPISRPNLTFSTLTVSNMSPEDSSIYLCSVEQYRGNTEAFFGQGTRLTVV.

The chain uses TRBV6-1 and TRBJ1-5; D is unclear. V was pared by 6 bases and J by 0 bases, with 6 bases between. Germline CDR1 MNHNS, CDR2 SASEGT. The CDR3 runs 13 residues. The CDR3 region has the DNA TGTGCCAGCAGGGTCGGTAGCAATCAGCCCCAGCATTTT. This encodes CASRVGSNQPQHF.

The chain recombines TRBV21-1 with TRBJ2-4; the table's TRBD1 call for D was not verified on the DNA. TRBV21-1 corresponds to a pseudogene. This CDR3 contains 16 residues. The CDR3 region has the DNA TGTGCCAGCAGAAGGGGGCAGCTCTTAGCCAAAAACATTCAGTACTTC. Its protein is CASRRGQLLAKNIQYF.

This clone was seen once. One end of the junction does not line up with germline, which may come from a read error. The J gene is TRBJ2-1, the V gene TRBV7-9, with 7 bases lining up with TRBD1. The CDR3 length is 15 residues. CDR1 is SEHNR and CDR2 is FQNEAQ in the germline V gene (reference sequence). This CDR3 reads CASSTFGTADNEQLF. The CDR3 coding sequence is TGTGCCAGCAGTACTTTCGGGACAGCTGATAATGAGCAGCTCTTC.

V usage is TRBV5-1 and J usage is TRBJ2-1; 7 bases map to TRBD1. V dropped 5 bases and J dropped 10; count of bases not matched to a gene: 3. The germline gives CDR1 SGHRS, CDR2 YFSETQ. There are 11 residues in the CDR3. The CDR3 is CASRTGVEQFF. As DNA, the CDR3 is TGCGCCAGCAGAACAGGGGTAGAGCAGTTCTTC.

V usage is TRBV12-5 and J usage is TRBJ2-5; 11 bases are a match to TRBD1. CDR3 length: 14 residues. V shed 3 bases and J 4 bases; nucleotides not matched to a gene: 1. CDR1 is LGHNT and CDR2 is FRNRAP in the germline V gene. For the CDR3, the DNA is TGTGCTAGTGGTTTAGGACAGGGGGCAGAGACCCAGTACTTC. Protein sequence: CASGLGQGAETQYF.

The chain links TRBV19 to TRBJ2-3; 8 bases are a match to TRBD1. This CDR3 region has 16 residues. J lost 8 bases, V lost 3 bases, and 13 bases had no gene match. CDR1 and CDR2 (germline): LNHDA, SQIVND (reference sequence). In DNA, the CDR3 is TGTGCCAGTAGTATGGTCGGACAGGGTTTGATTGTTACGCAGTATTTT. It encodes CASSMVGQGLIVTQYF.

V is TRBV25-1 and J is TRBJ2-5; 7 bases agree with TRBD1. The J call may be faulty, since TRBJ2-7 better matches the DNA end. The V gene's germline CDR1 is MGHDK and CDR2 SYGVNS. This CDR3 is built from 14 residues. The CDR3 spells CASSDQEGGREQYF. As DNA, the CDR3 is TGTGCCAGCAGTGACCAGGAAGGGGGCCGCGAGCAGTACTTC.

The V and J genes are TRBV18 and TRBJ1-2; unclear D gene. V shed 2 bases and J shed 1 base, with 5 bases lying between them. CDR3 length: 13 amino acids. CDR1 KGHSH and CDR2 LQKENI come from the germline V gene. The CDR3 sequence is CASSPKSNYGYTF. The CDR3 DNA reads TGTGCCAGCTCACCAAAGAGTAACTATGGCTACACCTTC.

This clone was counted once. The rearrangement links TRBV6-5 to TRBJ1-1; 7 bases are a match to TRBD1. CDR1 and CDR2 (germline): MNHEY, SVGAGI. The CDR3 covers 13 residues. V shed 6 bases, J shed 6 bases, and the junction held 7 bases outside the gene matches. Here the CDR3 DNA reads TGTGCCAGCAGACAAAGGGACAGATCTGAAGCTTTCTTT. Amino acid sequence: CASRQRDRSEAFF.

The J gene is TRBJ1-3, the V gene TRBV15; perhaps TRBD1 as D (6 bases). Germline loops: CDR1 LNHNV, CDR2 YYDKDF (reference sequence). V was shortened by 3 bases and J by 0 bases, with 12 bases between the two germline ends. The CDR3 is 16 residues long. CDR3 coding DNA: TGTGCCACCAGCAGTCCAGGGGAGCACTCTGGAAACACCATATATTTT. Its translation is CATSSPGEHSGNTIYF.

The CDR3 DNA is TGCAGCGTGAAACCGGGACTAGCGAAGAATGAGCAGTTCTTC. This translates into CSVKPGLAKNEQFF. The chain recombines TRBV29-1 with TRBJ2-1; 10 positions agree with TRBD2. Germline V gene sequence: CDR1 SQVTM, CDR2 ANQGSEA. J gave up 7 bases and V 6 bases, and 9 bases lay outside the gene matches. This CDR3 is 14 amino acids long.

CDR3 coding DNA: TGTGCCAGCAGCTTGGACAGAATGAAGCAGTTCTTC. It is translated as CASSLDRMKQFF. The genes are TRBV11-2 and TRBJ2-1, with TRBD1 as a possible D gene (6 bases). Germline CDR1 SGHAT, CDR2 FQNNGV. Between the trimmed V and J ends, which lost 3 bases and 11 bases, there was a span of 11 bases. This CDR3 spans 12 amino acids.

Remarks on this clone: Mismatch with germline at one junction end may stem from a read error. The rearrangement joins TRBV4-3 to TRBJ1-3; TRBD1 agrees at 8 bases. CDR3 size: 17 residues. Germline V lookup: CDR1 LGHNA, CDR2 YSLEER. CDR3 amino acids: CTSSQETQGASGNTIYF. The DNA for the CDR3 is TGCACCAGCAGCCAAGAGACTCAGGGGGCCTCTGGAAACACCATATATTTT.

This rearrangement joins TRBV5-1 to TRBJ2-1; 10 bases fit TRBD1. This CDR3 spans 17 amino acids. Germline V gene lookup returns CDR1 SGHRS and CDR2 YFSETQ. The V and J ends lost 3 bases and 9 bases, in that order; junction bases with no gene match: 15. The CDR3 DNA is TGCGCCAGCAGCTCGCAACCGTTTGGACAGGGGGTTGGTGAGCAGTTCTTC. Encoded protein: CASSSQPFGQGVGEQFF. Full variable domain (remainder filled in from reference TRBV5-1 and TRBJ2-1): KAGVTQTPRYLIKTRGQQVTLSCSPISGHRSVSWYQQTPGQGLQFLFEYFSETQRNKGNFPGRFSGRQFSNSRSEMNVSTLELGDSALYLCASSSQPFGQGVGEQFFGPGTRLTVL.

The chain recombines TRBV9 with TRBJ2-4; TRBD2 matches 7 bases. In germline, CDR1 is SGDLS, CDR2 YYNGEE. J gave up 11 bases and V 3 bases, and 8 bases lay outside the gene matches. CDR3 length: 13 amino acids. This CDR3 is CASSAPYAGVQYF. CDR3 bases: TGTGCCAGCAGCGCCCCCTATGCGGGAGTTCAGTACTTC.